This is a list of T cell receptor beta chains from one sample in a study of blood T cell repertoires in COVID-19. Produced via immunoSEQ multiplex PCR; TCRdb's table is partial and in-frame only. The table records roughly 220,000 clones, under 90% of them present only once. Sequences were obtained from peripheral blood. All receptors derive from a man at least 80 years old with acute or convalescent COVID-19. Each CDR3 is given with its conserved first and last residue. Each record gives: J gene, V gene, clone size, D gene, CDR3 DNA, CDR3 protein. A D gene is named only where the DNA matches it firmly. Clone size is given for some rows only: seen once, a few or many times, or a class if the clone is expanded.

TRBJ2-3 | TRBV9 | NA | TRBD2 | TGTGCCAGCAGCGTGGGTAAACTAGCGGGAGGCGGCTTTGATACGCAGTATTTT | CASSVGKLAGGGFDTQYF
TRBJ2-7 | TRBV3-1/TRBV3-2 | NA | TRBD2 | TGTGCCAGCAGCCAAGCTATACTAGCGGGGTACGAGCAGTACTTC | CASSQAILAGYEQYF
TRBJ1-6 | TRBV5-5 | NA | NA | TGTGCCAGCAGCTCCTGGGCAGGGCAGAATTCACCCCTCCACTTT | CASSSWAGQNSPLHF
TRBJ1-2 | TRBV5-8 | NA | NA | TGTGCCAGCACCTTGACAGGCAACTATGGCTACACCTTC | CASTLTGNYGYTF
TRBJ1-3 | TRBV10-3 | NA | TRBD1 | TGTGCCATCAGACAGGGGACGGGTAACACCATATATTTT | CAIRQGTGNTIYF
TRBJ1-5 | TRBV19 | NA | NA | TGTGCCAGTAGTCCCAGTTACAGCGGAAATCAGCCCCAGCATTTT | CASSPSYSGNQPQHF
TRBJ1-5 | TRBV12-3/TRBV12-4 | few | TRBD1 | TGTGCCAGCAGCGGACAGGGCGGGCAGCCCCAGCATTTT | CASSGQGGQPQHF
TRBJ2-1 | TRBV14 | NA | NA | TGTGCCAGCAGCCATTCCAACTTATTCACTGAGCAGTTCTTC | CASSHSNLFTEQFF
TRBJ2-6 | TRBV7-2 | NA | NA | TGTGCCAGCAGCGCTCCGGGGAACTCTGGGGCCAACGTCCTGACTTTC | CASSAPGNSGANVLTF
TRBJ2-4 | TRBV27 | NA | TRBD2 | TGTGCCAGCAGGAAGGTATCGGCCGGGAGGGCCTACATTCAGTACTTC | CASRKVSAGRAYIQYF
TRBJ1-1 | TRBV29-1 | once | TRBD1 | TGCAGCGTGGGACAGGGGAACACTGAAGCTTTCTTT | CSVGQGNTEAFF
TRBJ2-3 | TRBV6-6 | NA | TRBD1 | TGTGCCAGCAGTCGAACCGGGACAGGGAGCACAGATACGCAGTATTTT | CASSRTGTGSTDTQYF
TRBJ1-6 | TRBV19 | few | NA | TGTGCCAGCACTTCGGGAAGGCTGAACTATAATTCACCCCTCCACTTT | CASTSGRLNYNSPLHF
TRBJ2-6 | TRBV19 | NA | NA | TGTGCCAGTACCGAGGGTGGGGCCAACGTCCTGACTTTC | CASTEGGANVLTF
TRBJ1-2 | TRBV30 | NA | TRBD1 | TGTGCCTGGAGTGGGACAGGGGGCAGCGTCTATGGCTACACCTTC | CAWSGTGGSVYGYTF
TRBJ2-3 | TRBV5-1 | NA | NA | TGCGCCAGCAGGACCGGGACATCCGGGGATACGCAGTATTTT | CASRTGTSGDTQYF
TRBJ2-2 | TRBV5-4 | NA | TRBD2 | TGTGCCAGCAGCCCTAGCGGGCAGAACACCGGGGAGCTGTTTTTT | CASSPSGQNTGELFF
TRBJ1-1 | TRBV10-3 | NA | NA | TGTGCCATCAGTGACTTAGCTGAAGCTTTCTTT | CAISDLAEAFF
TRBJ2-5 | TRBV5-5 | NA | TRBD2 | TGTGCCAGCAGCCCAGTTTATAGCGGGGTGGGTGAGACCCAGTACTTC | CASSPVYSGVGETQYF
TRBJ1-4 | TRBV5-1 | NA | NA | TGCGCCAGCAGCTTGGGAGCGGTGAATGAAAAACTGTTTTTT | CASSLGAVNEKLFF
TRBJ1-6 | TRBV6-2/TRBV6-3 | many | NA | TGTGCCAGCAGTTACTCGACCGGGATGCGGTCACCCCTCCACTTT | CASSYSTGMRSPLHF
TRBJ1-5 | TRBV30 | NA | NA | TGTGCCTGGAGTGTAGCCGGAACGAACAGGGCGGCTCAGCCCCAGCATTTT | CAWSVAGTNRAAQPQHF
TRBJ2-3 | TRBV6-5 | NA | TRBD2 | TGTGCCAGCAGGCCTAGCGGGAGTTTAGATACGCAGTATTTT | CASRPSGSLDTQYF
TRBJ2-1 | TRBV4-1 | NA | TRBD2 | TGCGCCAGCAGCCAAGGTCTCACAGACTCCTGGGGGGGTTATGAGCAGTTCTTC | CASSQGLTDSWGGYEQFF
TRBJ2-6 | TRBV2 | NA | TRBD1 | TGTGCCAGCAGTGGGGACCCCTTTGTCGGGGACAGAGCCTCTGGGGCCAACGTCCTGACTTTC | CASSGDPFVGDRASGANVLTF
TRBJ2-2 | TRBV28 | NA | TRBD2 | TGTGCCAGCAGGTCTAGCGGGACAGCCGGGGAGCTGTTTTTT | CASRSSGTAGELFF
TRBJ2-7 | TRBV28 | NA | NA | TGTGCCAGCAGTTTATACGGCTACGAGCAGTACTTC | CASSLYGYEQYF
TRBJ1-3 | TRBV7-8 | NA | NA | TGTGCCAGCAGCTTAGCTGGGGGCGGTGGAAACACCATATATTTT | CASSLAGGGGNTIYF
TRBJ2-3 | TRBV12-3/TRBV12-4 | once | NA | TGTGCCAGCAGATCCCGGGATACGCAGTATTTT | CASRSRDTQYF
TRBJ2-3 | TRBV2 | NA | TRBD2 | TGTGCCATACCGACTAGCGGGTCCAATACGCAGTATTTT | CAIPTSGSNTQYF
TRBJ1-1 | TRBV5-1 | NA | TRBD1 | TGCGCCAGCAGCCGTCAAACAGGGGGCTTGACTGAAGCTTTCTTT | CASSRQTGGLTEAFF
TRBJ2-7 | TRBV9 | NA | NA | TGTGCCAGCAGCGTAGGCACTGGTCGGGAGCAGTACTTC | CASSVGTGREQYF
TRBJ2-7 | TRBV2 | NA | NA | TGTGCCAGCAGGCACCGGGACACAGTTTCCTACGAGCAGTACTTC | CASRHRDTVSYEQYF
TRBJ2-1 | TRBV29-1 | NA | TRBD1 | TGCAGCGTTGAGGACAGGGGGCACGGAAGCCATGAGCAGTTCTTC | CSVEDRGHGSHEQFF
TRBJ2-1 | TRBV30 | NA | NA | TGTGCCTGGAGTGTACTAGAGGAGCAGTTCTTC | CAWSVLEEQFF
TRBJ2-2 | TRBV27 | NA | TRBD2 | TGTGCCAGCAGTTTTTGGCGGGAGCACACCGGGGAGCTGTTTTTT | CASSFWREHTGELFF
TRBJ1-2 | TRBV5-4 | NA | TRBD1 | TGTGCCAGCAGCTGGGGACAGAACTATGGCTACACCTTC | CASSWGQNYGYTF
TRBJ2-2 | TRBV27 | NA | TRBD2 | TGTGCCAGCAGTCCGTCGGGACTAGTAGGGACCGGGGAGCTGTTTTTT | CASSPSGLVGTGELFF
TRBJ2-5 | TRBV7-2 | NA | NA | TGTGCCAGCAGCCCGCCCCCGGGGGAGGAGGAAGAGACCCAGTACTTC | CASSPPPGEEEETQYF
TRBJ1-1 | TRBV14 | once | NA | TGTGCCAGCAGCCAAGACGGGTTCCCTTACCCTGGGAACACTGAAGCTTTCTTT | CASSQDGFPYPGNTEAFF
TRBJ1-6 | TRBV3-1/TRBV3-2 | NA | TRBD1 | TGTGCCAGCAGCTGGGGCGACAGGGGATTGGGAAATTCACCCCTCCACTTT | CASSWGDRGLGNSPLHF
TRBJ2-3 | TRBV14 | NA | TRBD1 | TGTGCCAGCAGCCAGTCTGGGCATGAGACAGGGGGTTCCGGACCGCAAAGAGATACGCAGTATTTT | CASSQSGHETGGSGPQRDTQYF
TRBJ2-2 | TRBV7-2 | NA | TRBD2 | TGTGCCAGCAGCTCGGGACTAGCGTTCCGGGAGCTGTTTTTT | CASSSGLAFRELFF
TRBJ2-2 | TRBV7-2 | NA | TRBD1 | TGTGCCAGCAGGCTACAGGGGTCGAACACCGGGGAGCTGTTTTTT | CASRLQGSNTGELFF
TRBJ1-2 | TRBV6-5 | NA | NA | TGTGCCAGCAGTTACAAGTCAGTTTATGGCTACACCTTC | CASSYKSVYGYTF
TRBJ1-5 | TRBV11-2 | NA | TRBD1 | TGTGCCAGCAGCCAAGACAGGGGTCAGCCCCAGCATTTT | CASSQDRGQPQHF
TRBJ2-3 | TRBV4-3 | NA | TRBD1 | TGCGCCAGCAGCCAAGAGAGAGGGGGCAATACGCAGTATTTT | CASSQERGGNTQYF
TRBJ2-1 | TRBV7-9 | once | NA | TGTGCCAGCAGCTTAGTGTCCGGGTCCTACAATGAGCAGTTCTTC | CASSLVSGSYNEQFF
TRBJ2-2 | TRBV12-3/TRBV12-4 | NA | NA | TGTGCCAGCAGTTTACGGGTGGACGGGGAGCTGTTTTTT | CASSLRVDGELFF
TRBJ2-7 | TRBV27 | NA | NA | TGTGCCAGCAGGACAGGCGACCTTACTTACGAGCAGTACTTC | CASRTGDLTYEQYF
TRBJ2-1 | TRBV7-3 | NA | NA | TGTGCCAGCAGCTTAACCGGTGGGCAGGGTGGAAATGAGCAGTTCTTC | CASSLTGGQGGNEQFF
TRBJ1-5 | TRBV7-6 | NA | NA | TGTGCCAGCAGCCTCAGGGTTCTAGGCAATGAGCCCCAGCATTTT | CASSLRVLGNEPQHF
TRBJ2-7 | TRBV27 | NA | NA | TGTGCCAGCAGTTTATGGGGACTTAGCTCCTACGAGCAGTACTTC | CASSLWGLSSYEQYF